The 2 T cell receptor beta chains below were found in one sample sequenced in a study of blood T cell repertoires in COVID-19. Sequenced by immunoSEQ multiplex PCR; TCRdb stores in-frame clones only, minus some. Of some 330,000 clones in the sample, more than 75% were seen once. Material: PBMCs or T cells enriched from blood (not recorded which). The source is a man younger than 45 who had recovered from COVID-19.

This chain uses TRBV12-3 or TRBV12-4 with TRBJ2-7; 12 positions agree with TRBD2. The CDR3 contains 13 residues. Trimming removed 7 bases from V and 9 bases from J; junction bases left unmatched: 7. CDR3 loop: CASNDLAGGVQYF. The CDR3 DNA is TGTGCCAGCAACGACCTAGCGGGAGGGGTGCAGTACTTC.

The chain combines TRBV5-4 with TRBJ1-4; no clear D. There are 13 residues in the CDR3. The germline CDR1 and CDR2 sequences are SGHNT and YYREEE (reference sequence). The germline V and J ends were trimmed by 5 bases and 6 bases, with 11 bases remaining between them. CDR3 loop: CASRSGEDEKLFF. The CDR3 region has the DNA TGTGCCAGCAGATCGGGAGAGGATGAAAAACTGTTTTTT.